These 23 T cell receptor beta chains originate from one sample sequenced in a study of blood T cell repertoires in COVID-19. Here immunoSEQ multiplex PCR was the method, and the copy in TCRdb shows in-frame clones only, minus some. The sample shows about 140,000 clones, about nine tenths of them seen only once. Sequenced material: PBMCs or T cells enriched from blood (not recorded which). The receptors shown here come from a man aged 45-60 years who had recovered from COVID-19.

The chain recombines TRBV11-2 with TRBJ1-1; 8 positions match TRBD1. The CDR3 loop spans 15 amino acids. Per the germline V gene, CDR1 is SGHAT and CDR2 is FQNNGV. Germline trimming cut 4 bases from V and 0 bases from J; bases unmatched to any gene: 4. CDR3 region: CASSSTGAMNTEAFF. In nucleotides, the CDR3 is TGTGCCAGCAGCTCGACAGGGGCTATGAACACTGAAGCTTTCTTT.

The CDR3, as DNA: TGTGCCAGCAGCCCCCGGGGCGGGGCGAACACCGGGGAGCTGTTTTTT. Translation: CASSPRGGANTGELFF. This chain joins TRBV7-9 and TRBJ2-2, with TRBD2 as a possible D gene (6 bases). Trimming shortened V by 5 bases and J by 0 bases, and 13 bases separated the two germline ends. Germline V gene sequence: CDR1 SEHNR, CDR2 FQNEAQ (reference sequence). The CDR3 is made up of 16 amino acids.

V is TRBV24-1 and J is TRBJ1-2; 9 nucleotides match TRBD1. The trim removed 11 bases at V and 2 bases at J, leaving 2 bases unmatched. The CDR3 contains 12 residues. The germline V gene has CDR1 KGHDR and CDR2 SFDVKD. The CDR3: CAIGQGNYGYTF. Written as DNA, the CDR3 is TGTGCCATCGGACAGGGGAACTATGGCTACACCTTC.

This chain joins TRBV4-1 and TRBJ2-7; 9 bases match TRBD2. The CDR3 is made up of 15 amino acids. Germline V gene lookup returns CDR1 MGHRA and CDR2 YSYEKL. Unmatched junction bases numbered 6, after V lost 6 bases and J lost 0 bases. The CDR3 protein is CASSFRTSDSYEQYF. The CDR3, as DNA: TGCGCCAGCAGTTTCCGGACTAGCGACTCCTACGAGCAGTACTTC.

This clone was recorded only once. This chain connects TRBV4-3 to TRBJ1-3; the D is unclear. The CDR3 totals 15 residues. From germline, CDR1 is LGHNA and CDR2 YSLEER. Trimming left V 3 bases short and J 4 bases short, with 13 bases between. DNA of the CDR3: TGCGCCAGCAGCCACGGCAGAGGTGACGGAAACACCATATATTTT. Translating it yields CASSHGRGDGNTIYF.

The sample holds one count of this clone. The chain is built from TRBV24-1 and TRBJ2-7; D uncertain. Germline CDR1 reads KGHDR; CDR2 reads SFDVKD. The germline V and J ends were trimmed by 6 bases and 9 bases, with 11 bases remaining between them. CDR3 length: 11 residues. The DNA for the CDR3 is TGTGCCACCAGTCCCCCGTCCCGGCAGTACGTC. Its translation is CATSPPSRQYV.

V and J are TRBV7-9 and TRBJ1-6; TRBD1 matches 9 bases. CDR3 length: 14 amino acids. Germline V gene lookup returns CDR1 SEHNR and CDR2 FQNEAQ (reference sequence). Trimming at V came to 4 bases and at J to 9 bases, leaving 4 bases not matched to a gene. CDR3 bases: TGTGCCAGCAGCTCCGGGACAGGGAGTTCACCCCTCCACTTT. This encodes CASSSGTGSSPLHF.

The gene calls are TRBV5-1 and TRBJ1-3; D call uncertain. The V end was cut by 0 bases, the J end by 2 bases, with 6 bases between. This CDR3 contains 14 residues. CDR1 and CDR2 (germline): SGHRS, YFSETQ. DNA for the CDR3: TGCGCCAGCAGCTTGGGGAGTACTGGAAACACCATATATTTT. This codes for CASSLGSTGNTIYF.

The CDR3 here is CASSFRGGGQGRNTEAFF. CDR3 bases: TGTGCCAGCAGCTTTAGAGGGGGGGGACAGGGACGGAACACTGAAGCTTTCTTT. The chain recombines TRBV7-2 with TRBJ1-1; TRBD1 matches 9 bases. The CDR3 sequence is 18 residues long. From germline, CDR1 is SGHTA and CDR2 FQGNSA. V shed 3 bases and J 1 base; nucleotides not matched to a gene: 12.

The J gene is TRBJ2-1, the V gene TRBV11-3; the match to TRBD2 covers 14 bases. Germline V gene sequence: CDR1 SGHNT, CDR2 YENEEA. This CDR3 spans 20 amino acids. V trimming: 5 bases; J trimming: 9 bases; junction bases outside the gene matches: 21. The CDR3 loop reads CASSPRSGLTSGGEGGEQFF. The CDR3 DNA follows: TGTGCCAGCAGCCCCCGGTCGGGTTTGACTAGCGGGGGGGAAGGTGGTGAGCAGTTCTTC.

The rearrangement links TRBV7-9 to TRBJ2-5, with TRBD1 matching over 7 bases. The CDR3 runs to 16 residues. The germline V gene has CDR1 SEHNR and CDR2 FQNEAQ (reference sequence). V dropped 2 bases and J dropped 5; count of bases not matched to a gene: 11. CDR3: CASSLKQGVDRETQYF. The CDR3 region has the DNA TGTGCCAGCAGCTTAAAGCAGGGGGTGGATCGGGAGACCCAGTACTTC.

J is TRBJ2-7 and V is TRBV5-1, with TRBD2 matching 10 bases. This CDR3 has 16 residues. From germline, CDR1 is SGHRS and CDR2 YFSETQ. J was trimmed by 0 bases and V by 4 bases; bases with no gene match: 7. In nucleotides, the CDR3 is TGCGCCAGCAGCATCGCTAGCGGGAGTAGCTCCTACGAGCAGTACTTC. Protein: CASSIASGSSSYEQYF.

Points on this clone: Mismatch with germline at one junction end may stem from a read error. The J gene is TRBJ1-2, the V gene TRBV7-2, with D perhaps matching TRBD1 (5 bases). CDR1 is SGHTA and CDR2 is FQGNSA in the germline V gene. The CDR3 contains 16 residues. Here the CDR3 DNA reads TGTGCCAGCAGCGGGAAGACAGCCACCTCTAACTATGGCTACAACTTC. Amino acids: CASSGKTATSNYGYNF.

The V call is TRBV7-9, the J call TRBJ1-2; TRBD1 agrees at 10 bases. CDR1 is SEHNR and CDR2 is FQNEAQ in the germline V gene (reference sequence). V lost 4 bases and J lost 5; bases outside the gene matches: 7. This CDR3 has 15 residues. Here the CDR3 reads CASSSPGTGDYGYTF. The CDR3, as DNA: TGTGCCAGCAGCTCTCCCGGGACAGGGGATTATGGCTACACCTTC.

This clone was seen a handful of times. The chain's CDR3 is CASSLGYQGNEQFF. The DNA for the CDR3 is TGCGCCAGCAGCTTGGGATATCAGGGCAATGAGCAGTTCTTC. V is TRBV5-1 and J is TRBJ2-1, with D perhaps matching TRBD1 (5 bases). The CDR3 has 14 residues. V was clipped by 0 bases and J by 6 bases, with 10 bases between them. Germline loops: CDR1 SGHRS, CDR2 YFSETQ.

V gene TRBV19 combines with J gene TRBJ1-3; the match to TRBD1 covers 8 bases. The length of the CDR3 is 16 residues. The V and J ends lost 4 bases and 0 bases, in that order; junction bases with no gene match: 5. Germline assignment: CDR1 LNHDA and CDR2 SQIVND (reference sequence). In DNA form, the CDR3 reads TGTGCCAGTAGTACGACAGGGGCTTCCTCTGGAAACACCATATATTTT. Amino acid sequence: CASSTTGASSGNTIYF.

This clone was counted between two and nine times. V is TRBV4-1 and J is TRBJ2-2, with TRBD2 identical over 10 bases. This CDR3 is built from 16 residues. Germline loops: CDR1 MGHRA, CDR2 YSYEKL. V trimming: 4 bases; J trimming: 6 bases; junction bases outside the gene matches: 8. CDR3 sequence (DNA): TGCGCCAGCAGCCTAAATCCGGGACTAGCGTCCGGGGAGCTGTTTTTT. Its translation is CASSLNPGLASGELFF.

The chain has TRBV13 and TRBJ2-1; 9 nucleotides line up with TRBD1. The CDR3 is 15 amino acids. Looked up from germline, CDR1 is PRHDT and CDR2 is FYEKMQ (reference sequence). V lost 5 bases and J lost 8; bases outside the gene matches: 10. The CDR3 DNA sequence: TGTGCCAGCAGCCCCGACAGGGGGTGGCGCGATGAGCAGTTCTTC. Protein sequence: CASSPDRGWRDEQFF.

The genes are TRBV28 and TRBJ1-1; D is unclear. The germline V gene has CDR1 MDHEN and CDR2 SYDVKM. This CDR3 comprises 14 residues. V was cut by 3 bases and J by 6 bases, with 14 bases left in between. The CDR3 nucleotides read TGTGCCAGCAGTTTTGGACTACCTAGGGCTGAAGCTTTCTTT. Its protein product is CASSFGLPRAEAFF.

This clone appeared once. V is TRBV11-2 and J is TRBJ2-7, with 7 bases that match TRBD1. The CDR3 sequence is 14 residues long. The germline CDR1 and CDR2 sequences are SGHAT and FQNNGV. Trimming at V came to 5 bases and at J to 3 bases, leaving 7 bases not matched to a gene. The chain's CDR3 is CASSQDRANYEQYV. The CDR3 nucleotides are TGTGCCAGCAGCCAAGACAGGGCCAACTACGAGCAGTACGTC.

The V call is TRBV5-1, the J call TRBJ1-2, with D possibly being TRBD1 (6 bases). Per the germline V gene, CDR1 is SGHRS and CDR2 is YFSETQ. The CDR3 loop spans 14 amino acids. Trimming removed 0 bases at V and 8 bases at J, with 14 bases between. The DNA of the CDR3 is TGCGCCAGCAGCTTGGTAATGGCAGGGGAAGGCTACACCTTC. Its translation: CASSLVMAGEGYTF.

As DNA, the CDR3 is TGTGCCAGCAGCTTGACAGGGGTGCACGAGCAGTACGTC. Its translation: CASSLTGVHEQYV. This rearrangement joins TRBV7-9 to TRBJ2-7; TRBD1 agrees at 8 bases. The CDR3 covers 13 residues. Trimming took 3 bases from V and 5 from J; bases not matched to a gene: 3. Germline-derived CDR1 and CDR2 are SEHNR and FQNEAQ (reference sequence).

The CDR3, as DNA: TGTGCCAGCAGTGAGGCCGGGGAGCTGTTTTTT. Amino acid sequence: CASSEAGELFF. V usage is TRBV12-3 or TRBV12-4 and J usage is TRBJ2-2; D is uncertain. Trimming cost V 5 bases and J 6 bases, with 4 bases left between them. The CDR3 totals 11 residues.